This TCR beta chain comes out of a study of radiation and T cells in renal cell carcinoma. Time point of the sample: blood 4 weeks post-SBRT, at nephrectomy. Indicated treatment: 15 Gy SBRT to primary tumor, nephrectomy 4 weeks later. In germline, CDR1 is SGHTA, CDR2 FQGNSA. This CDR3 has 12 amino acids. V lost 0 bases to trimming and J lost 6 bases, with 5 bases between them. Study findings and constraints: No pretreatment tumor biopsies were available for baseline clonotypes. In blood, top tumor clones expanded by 2 weeks, shrinking by 4.

On this clone: Its cognate antigen is unknown.

Only in-frame clones appear in the TCRdb table, and some are missing; sequencing was by immunoSEQ multiplex PCR. The sample gives about 62,000 clones, about 83% of which show up once; about 6.3% is in the top ten. Sequenced material: blood, taken from a patient whose treatment included radiotherapy and nephrectomy. The sequence was collected from a man aged 55 to 69 with renal cell carcinoma. The rearrangement uses TRBV7-2 and TRBJ1-1; D is ambiguous. The chain's CDR3 is CASSLARAEAFF. The CDR3 bases are TGTGCCAGCAGCTTAGCGCGGGCTGAAGCTTTCTTT.